These 3 T cell receptor beta chains share one sample of origin, sequenced in a study of chemoradiotherapy in HPV16-positive cancers. Clones were sequenced by immunoSEQ multiplex PCR, and TCRdb holds only the in-frame ones, with some missing. The top ten hold roughly 5.1% of the sample, which has roughly 40,000 clones, under 80% seen once. This material consisted of blood, taken from a patient who underwent chemoradiotherapy. The receptors stem from a human donor with HPV-associated anogenital cancer.

This rearrangement joins TRBV14 to TRBJ1-2; 9 nucleotides align to TRBD1. Trimming removed 5 bases from V and 4 bases from J; junction bases left unmatched: 8. CDR1 and CDR2 from the germline V gene are SGHDN and FVKESK. The CDR3 is 15 residues long. The CDR3: CASSDGTGKGYGYTF. The CDR3 coding sequence is TGTGCCAGCAGCGACGGGACAGGGAAAGGCTATGGCTACACCTTC. Variable domain in full (rest from reference TRBV14 and TRBJ1-2): EAGVTQFPSHSVIEKGQTVTLRCDPISGHDNLYWYRRVMGKEIKFLLHFVKESKQDESGMPNNRFLAERTGGTYSTLKVQPAELEDSGVYFCASSDGTGKGYGYTFGSGTRLTVV.

The CDR3 DNA reads TGCAGCGTTACAACCCACCCAGGGGGCGGGGGTGAAAAACTGTTTTTT. It yields the protein CSVTTHPGGGGEKLFF. The chain uses TRBV29-1 and TRBJ1-4; TRBD1 aligns across 8 bases. The V gene's germline CDR1 is SQVTM and CDR2 ANQGSEA. Losses at the gene ends were 5 bases for V and 7 bases for J; bases not matched to a gene: 15. This CDR3 comprises 16 residues. Variable domain in full (rest from reference TRBV29-1 and TRBJ1-4): SAVISQKPSRDICQRGTSLTIQCQVDSQVTMMFWYRQQPGQSLTLIATANQGSEATYESGFVIDKFPISRPNLTFSTLTVSNMSPEDSSIYLCSVTTHPGGGGEKLFFGSGTQLSVL.

The gene calls are TRBV25-1 and TRBJ1-1, with 9 positions matching TRBD1. With V trimmed by 5 bases and J by 11 bases, 9 bases remained unmatched. The CDR3 has 13 residues. In germline, CDR1 is MGHDK, CDR2 SYGVNS. The CDR3 region is CASSPGQGYKAFF. CDR3 coding DNA: TGTGCCAGCAGTCCTGGACAGGGGTACAAGGCTTTCTTT.